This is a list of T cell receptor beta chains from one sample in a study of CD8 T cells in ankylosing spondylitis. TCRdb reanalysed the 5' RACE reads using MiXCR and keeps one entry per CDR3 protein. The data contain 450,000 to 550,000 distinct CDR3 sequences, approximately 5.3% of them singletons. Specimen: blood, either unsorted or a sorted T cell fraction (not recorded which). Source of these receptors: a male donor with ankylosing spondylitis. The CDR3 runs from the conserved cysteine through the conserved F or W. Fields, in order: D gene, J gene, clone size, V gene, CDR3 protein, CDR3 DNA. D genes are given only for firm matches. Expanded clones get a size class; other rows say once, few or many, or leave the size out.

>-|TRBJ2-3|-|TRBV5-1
CASSLDAGRFTDTQYF
TGCGCCAGCAGCTTGGATGCGGGAAGATTTACAGATACGCAGTATTTT
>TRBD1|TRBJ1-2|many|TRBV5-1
CASSLQGQSNYGYTF
TGCGCCAGCAGCTTGCAGGGACAGAGTAACTATGGCTACACCTTC
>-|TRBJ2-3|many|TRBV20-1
CSARWGEADTQYF
TGCAGTGCTAGGTGGGGGGAGGCAGATACGCAGTATTTT
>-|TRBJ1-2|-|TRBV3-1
CASSHGGQYYGYTF
TGTGCCAGCAGCCACGGAGGACAGTACTATGGCTACACCTTC
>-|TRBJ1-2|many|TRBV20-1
CSARRNGYTF
TGCAGTGCTAGAAGGAATGGCTACACCTTC
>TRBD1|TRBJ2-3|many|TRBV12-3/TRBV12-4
CASSFVTGGTDTQYF
TGTGCCAGCAGTTTTGTGACAGGGGGCACAGATACGCAGTATTTT
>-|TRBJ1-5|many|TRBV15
CATTKGGMSNQPQHF
TGTGCCACCACCAAAGGAGGGATGAGCAATCAGCCCCAGCATTTT
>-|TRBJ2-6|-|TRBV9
CASSVEDGANVLTF
TGTGCCAGCAGCGTAGAGGATGGGGCCAACGTCCTGACTTTC
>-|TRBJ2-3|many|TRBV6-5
CASSYQIWADTQYF
TGTGCCAGCAGTTACCAGATTTGGGCAGATACGCAGTATTTT
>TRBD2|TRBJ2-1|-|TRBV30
CAWSRGVVFF
TGTGCCTGGAGTCGGGGGGTTGTGTTCTTC
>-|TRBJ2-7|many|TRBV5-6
CASSLGQQFFHEQYF
TGTGCCAGCAGCTTGGGTCAGCAGTTTTTCCACGAGCAGTACTTC
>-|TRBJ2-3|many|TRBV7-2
CASSLTWGGDTQYF
TGTGCCAGCAGCTTGACGTGGGGCGGAGATACGCAGTATTTT
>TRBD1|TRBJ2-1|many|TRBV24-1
CATSDYRTGGDNEQFF
TGTGCCACCAGTGATTATAGGACAGGGGGTGACAATGAGCAGTTCTTC
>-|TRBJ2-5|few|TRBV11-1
CASSQGTVRETQYF
TGTGCCAGCAGCCAGGGGACTGTCAGGGAGACCCAGTACTTC
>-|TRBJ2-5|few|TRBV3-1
CASSQAFRGVQETQYF
TGTGCCAGCAGCCAAGCCTTCAGGGGGGTCCAAGAGACCCAGTACTTC
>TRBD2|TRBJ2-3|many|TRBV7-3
CASSFSLAGADTQYF
TGTGCCAGCAGCTTTTCACTAGCGGGGGCAGATACGCAGTATTTT